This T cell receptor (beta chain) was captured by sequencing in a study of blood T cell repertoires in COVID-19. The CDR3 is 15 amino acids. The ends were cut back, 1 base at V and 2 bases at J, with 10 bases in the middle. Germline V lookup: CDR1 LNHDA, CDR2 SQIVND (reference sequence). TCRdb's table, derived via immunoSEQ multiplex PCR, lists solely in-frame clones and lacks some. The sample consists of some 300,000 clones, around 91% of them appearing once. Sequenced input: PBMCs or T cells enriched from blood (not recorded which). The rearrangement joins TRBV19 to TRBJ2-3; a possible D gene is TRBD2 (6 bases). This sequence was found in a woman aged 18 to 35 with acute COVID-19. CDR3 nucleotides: TGTGCCAGTAGTATAGGCGGGGTCCCCACAGATACGCAGTATTTT. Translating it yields CASSIGGVPTDTQYF.